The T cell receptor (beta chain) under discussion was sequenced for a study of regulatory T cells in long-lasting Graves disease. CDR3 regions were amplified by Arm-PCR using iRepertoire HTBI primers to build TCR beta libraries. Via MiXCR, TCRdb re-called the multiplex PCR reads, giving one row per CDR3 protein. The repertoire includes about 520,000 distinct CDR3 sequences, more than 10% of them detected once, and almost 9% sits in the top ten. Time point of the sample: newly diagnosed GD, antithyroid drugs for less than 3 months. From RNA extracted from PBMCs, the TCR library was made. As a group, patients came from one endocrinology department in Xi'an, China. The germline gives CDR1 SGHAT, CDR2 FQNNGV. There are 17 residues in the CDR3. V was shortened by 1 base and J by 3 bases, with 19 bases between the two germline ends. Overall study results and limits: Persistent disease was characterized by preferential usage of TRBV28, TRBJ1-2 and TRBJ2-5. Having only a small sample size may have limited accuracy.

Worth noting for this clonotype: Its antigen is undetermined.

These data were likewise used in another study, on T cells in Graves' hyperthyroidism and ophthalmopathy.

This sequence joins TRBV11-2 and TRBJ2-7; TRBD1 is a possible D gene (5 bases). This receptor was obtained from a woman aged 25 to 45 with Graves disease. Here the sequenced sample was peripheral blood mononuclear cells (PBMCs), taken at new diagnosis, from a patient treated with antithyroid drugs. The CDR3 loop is CASSLAASTDNYYEQYF. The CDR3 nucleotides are TGTGCCAGCAGCTTAGCGGCCTCGACAGATAATTACTACGAGCAGTACTTC. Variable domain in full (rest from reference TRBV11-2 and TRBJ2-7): EAGVAQSPRYKIIEKRQSVAFWCNPISGHATLYWYQQILGQGPKLLIQFQNNGVVDDSQLPKDRFSAERLKGVDSTLKIQPAKLEDSAVYLCASSLAASTDNYYEQYFGPGTRLTVT.